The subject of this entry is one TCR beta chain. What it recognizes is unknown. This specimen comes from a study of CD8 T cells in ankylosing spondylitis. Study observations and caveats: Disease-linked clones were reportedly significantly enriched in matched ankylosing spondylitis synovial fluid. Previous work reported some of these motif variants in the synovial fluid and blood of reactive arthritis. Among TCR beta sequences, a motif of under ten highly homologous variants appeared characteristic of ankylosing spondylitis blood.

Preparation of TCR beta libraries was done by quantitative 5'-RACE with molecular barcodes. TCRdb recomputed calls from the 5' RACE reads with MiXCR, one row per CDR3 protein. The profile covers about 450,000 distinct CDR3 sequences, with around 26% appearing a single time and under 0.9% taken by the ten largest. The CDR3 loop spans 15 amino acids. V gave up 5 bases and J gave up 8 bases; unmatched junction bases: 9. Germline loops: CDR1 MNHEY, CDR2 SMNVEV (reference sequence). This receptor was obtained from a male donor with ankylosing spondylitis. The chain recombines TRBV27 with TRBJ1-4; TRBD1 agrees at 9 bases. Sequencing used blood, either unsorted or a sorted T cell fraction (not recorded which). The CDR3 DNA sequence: TGTGCCAGCAGTCCTACAGGGGGCGTGGGAGAAAAACTGTTTTTT. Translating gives CASSPTGGVGEKLFF. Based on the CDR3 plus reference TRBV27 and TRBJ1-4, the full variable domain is EAQVTQNPRYLITVTGKKLTVTCSQNMNHEYMSWYRQDPGLGLRQIYYSMNVEVTDKGDVPEGYKVSRKEKRNFPLILESPSPNQTSLYFCASSPTGGVGEKLFFGSGTQLSVL.